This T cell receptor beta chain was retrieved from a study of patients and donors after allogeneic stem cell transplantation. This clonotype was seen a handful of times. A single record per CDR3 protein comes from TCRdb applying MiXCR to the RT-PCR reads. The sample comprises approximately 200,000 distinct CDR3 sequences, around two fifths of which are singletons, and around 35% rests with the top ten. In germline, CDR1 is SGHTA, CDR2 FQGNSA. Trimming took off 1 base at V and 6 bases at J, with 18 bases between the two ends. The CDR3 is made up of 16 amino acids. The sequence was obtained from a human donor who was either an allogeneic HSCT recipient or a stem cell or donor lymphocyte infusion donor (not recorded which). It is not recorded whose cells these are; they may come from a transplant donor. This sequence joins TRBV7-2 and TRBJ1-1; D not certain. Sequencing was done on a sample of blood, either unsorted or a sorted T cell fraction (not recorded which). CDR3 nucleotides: TGTGCCAGCAGCTTAGAGGGAGGCCCGGTTGGGGCTGAAGCTTTCTTT. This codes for CASSLEGGPVGAEAFF.